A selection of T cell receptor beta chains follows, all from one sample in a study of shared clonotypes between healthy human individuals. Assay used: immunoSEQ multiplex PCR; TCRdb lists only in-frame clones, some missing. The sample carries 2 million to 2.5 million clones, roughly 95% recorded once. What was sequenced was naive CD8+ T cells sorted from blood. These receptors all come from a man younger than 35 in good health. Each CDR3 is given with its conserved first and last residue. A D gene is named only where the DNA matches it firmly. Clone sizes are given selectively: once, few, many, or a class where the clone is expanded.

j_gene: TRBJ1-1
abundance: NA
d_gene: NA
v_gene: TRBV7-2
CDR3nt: TGTGCCAGCAGCCCATTAGGGGGCACTGAAGCTTTCTTT
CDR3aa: CASSPLGGTEAFF

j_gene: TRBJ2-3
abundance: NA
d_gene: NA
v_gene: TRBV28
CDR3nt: TGTGCCAGCAGTTTAGACAGTAGCACAGATACGCAGTATTTT
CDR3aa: CASSLDSSTDTQYF

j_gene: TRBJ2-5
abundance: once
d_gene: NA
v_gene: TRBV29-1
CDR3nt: TGCAGCGTTGAAGAATCGGGATCCCAGTACTTC
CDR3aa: CSVEESGSQYF

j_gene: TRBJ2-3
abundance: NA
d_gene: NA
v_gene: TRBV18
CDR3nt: TGTGCCAGCTCACCACCGGCTAGCGGCACAGATACGCAGTATTTT
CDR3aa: CASSPPASGTDTQYF

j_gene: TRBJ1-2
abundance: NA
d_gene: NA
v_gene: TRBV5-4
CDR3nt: TGTGCCAGCGCCGCCGGCGGTGAGGTAAACTATGGCTACACCTTC
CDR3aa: CASAAGGEVNYGYTF

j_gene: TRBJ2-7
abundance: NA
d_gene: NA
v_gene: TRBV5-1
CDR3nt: TGCGCCAGCAGCTTTGATTACCCCGCGGATGAGCAGTACTTC
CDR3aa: CASSFDYPADEQYF

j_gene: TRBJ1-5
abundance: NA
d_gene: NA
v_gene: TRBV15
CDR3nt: TGTGCCACCAGCAGAGAAAGGCAGTACAATAGCAATCAGCCCCAGCATTTT
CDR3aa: CATSRERQYNSNQPQHF

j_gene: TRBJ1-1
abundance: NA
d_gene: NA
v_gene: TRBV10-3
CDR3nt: TGTGCCATCAGTGGGGGACTTGAAGCTTTCTTT
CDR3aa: CAISGGLEAFF

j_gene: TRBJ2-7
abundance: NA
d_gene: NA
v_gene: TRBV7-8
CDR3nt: TGTGCCAGCAGCTTAGCCAGTGGGCACGAGCAGTACTTC
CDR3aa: CASSLASGHEQYF

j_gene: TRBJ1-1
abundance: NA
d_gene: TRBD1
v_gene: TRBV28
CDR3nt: TGTGCCAGCAGTCACGGGACAGGGCCTATCATTAGCGCTGAAGCTTTCTTT
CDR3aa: CASSHGTGPIISAEAFF

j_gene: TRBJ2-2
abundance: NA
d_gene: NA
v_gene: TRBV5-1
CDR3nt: TGCGCCAGCAGCTTTGGGGGATCGAACACCGGGGAGCTGTTTTTT
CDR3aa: CASSFGGSNTGELFF

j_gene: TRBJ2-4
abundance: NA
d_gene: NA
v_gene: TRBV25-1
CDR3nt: TGTGCCAGCAGTGACCTCGACAGATTAGCCAAAAACATTCAGTACTTC
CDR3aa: CASSDLDRLAKNIQYF

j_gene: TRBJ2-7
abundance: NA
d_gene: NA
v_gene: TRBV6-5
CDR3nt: TGTGCCAGCAGTTACTCGACTGGGTACGAGCAGTACTTC
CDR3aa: CASSYSTGYEQYF